This T cell receptor (beta chain) was captured by sequencing in a study of tumor-infiltrating lymphocytes in primary liver carcinoma. The CDR3 comprises 12 residues, both ends counted. CDR1 is SQVTM, CDR2 ANQGSEA, per germline. The investigators made TCR beta cDNA from around 540 ng total RNA, using a constant-region primer. Library construction for TCR beta comprised three nested multiplex PCR rounds performed with slightly modified ARM-PCR. With TRBV1-TRBV30 forward primers and a C-beta reverse primer, the first two PCR rounds were run for around 10 cycles each. TCRdb reprocessed the multiplex PCR reads with MiXCR, giving one entry per CDR3 protein. This table has more than 20,000 distinct CDR3 sequences, 80% appearing once. Co-extraction of RNA and DNA was performed on about 19-31 mg of unsorted bulk tissue. Points on this clonotype: Without the conserved terminal phenylalanine or tryptophan, this CDR3 likely stems from a read error. The DNA is omitted, as the CDR3 cannot be located on it reliably, and the CDR3 follows TCRdb's listing.

This sequence joins TRBV29-1 and TRBJ2-7; TRBD1, the table's D call, was not compared with the DNA. This receptor was obtained from a woman aged 25 to 39 with primary liver carcinoma and hepatitis B virus infection. The sample taken for sequencing was liver tumor tissue from sampling region 2. Subset given: tumor region T2, inferior pole. The CDR3 sequence: CSAVTGTYEKYL.